The source of this T cell receptor (beta chain) is a study of a mutant IDH1 vaccine in newly diagnosed glioma. Study context: Once 4-6 weeks had passed after radiotherapy alone, vaccination started, or it started with temozolomide cycles. The therapy given earlier, which was standard therapy, consisted of radiotherapy, temozolomide, or both, and most of the patients received both.

Data came from immunoSEQ multiplex PCR; TCRdb stores just in-frame clones and leaves some out. The table lists approximately 37,000 clones, about 76% of them singletons, with 5.3% in the top ten. Details on this clone: The antigen is unknown.

Time point indicated: week 23, last vaccination. Vaccination comprised doses that each held 300 ug of mutant IDH1 20-mer peptide, plus topical imiquimod. This specimen consisted of PBMCs, obtained from a glioma patient whose treatment included an IDH1 peptide vaccine. This clonotype was sampled from a middle-aged man with glioma.

The CDR3 region is CSVGLNTEAFF. CDR3 nucleotides: TGCAGCGTGGGTCTGAACACTGAAGCTTTCTTT. The chain employs TRBV29-1 and TRBJ1-1, with D unclear. The V end lost 6 bases, the J end lost 0 bases, and 5 bases lay between the germline ends. The CDR3 is 11 residues long. Germline V gives CDR1 SQVTM, CDR2 ANQGSEA. The entire variable domain, with the rest obtained from reference TRBV29-1 and TRBJ1-1, is as follows: SAVISQKPSRDICQRGTSLTIQCQVDSQVTMMFWYRQQPGQSLTLIATANQGSEATYESGFVIDKFPISRPNLTFSTLTVSNMSPEDSSIYLCSVGLNTEAFFGQGTRLTVV.